A single sample is the source of the 2 T cell receptor beta chains below, sequenced in a study of blood T cell repertoires in COVID-19. Some clones are missing from TCRdb's copy, which holds only in-frame ones; the method was immunoSEQ multiplex PCR. The sample shows about 280,000 clones, 70% to 90% of them seen only once. Sequenced sample: peripheral blood. The receptor source for this set is a man aged 18 to 30 with active or convalescent COVID-19.

This chain joins TRBV10-3 and TRBJ2-3; D is unclear. Trimming pared 3 bases from V and 1 base from J, leaving 11 bases between. The CDR3 sequence is 15 residues long. Germline CDR1 and CDR2: ENHRY and SYGVKD. The CDR3 nucleotides read TGTGCCATCAGTGATCCTTTCCAGGGCACAGATACGCAGTATTTT. Translation gives CAISDPFQGTDTQYF.

The rearrangement joins TRBV13 to TRBJ2-1; 9 nucleotides line up with TRBD1. With 5 bases clipped from V and 5 bases from J, the junction kept 7 bases outside the gene matches. This CDR3 region has 15 residues. The V gene's germline CDR1 is PRHDT and CDR2 FYEKMQ (reference sequence). The CDR3 spells CASSRGTGPHNEQFF. The CDR3 DNA follows: TGTGCCAGCAGCCGAGGGACAGGGCCCCACAATGAGCAGTTCTTC.